The rows below give T cell receptor beta chains drawn from one sample of a study of PD-1 blockade in mismatch repair-deficient tumors. Profiled with immunoSEQ multiplex PCR; TCRdb holds only in-frame clones, not every one. The repertoire includes 60,000 to 65,000 clones, about nine tenths of them detected once, and roughly 14% sits in the top ten. The source material was peripheral blood, sampled 52 weeks after starting pembrolizumab. The receptor set was obtained from an adult with mismatch repair-deficient cancer. Each CDR3 is given with its conserved first and last residue. A D gene is named only where the DNA matches it firmly. Clone size, where shown, is once, few, many, or a class for clones that have expanded.

j_gene	d_gene	v_gene	abundance	len	CDR3nt	CDR3aa
TRBJ1-5	NA	TRBV4-3	few	16	TGCGCCAGCAGCCAAGATATTACAGGGCTGGTTCAGCCCCAGCATTTT	CASSQDITGLVQPQHF
TRBJ1-2	NA	TRBV5-6	NA	15	TGTGCCAGCAGCTCGTACGGGACGGAGATCTATGGCTACACCTTC	CASSSYGTEIYGYTF
TRBJ2-3	TRBD1	TRBV28	NA	18	TGTGCCAGCAGTTTCTCAATCCGGGACAGCCACGAGGCAGATACGCAGTATTTT	CASSFSIRDSHEADTQYF
TRBJ1-1	NA	TRBV11-3	once	14	TGTGCCAGCAGCCCTCGGGGGGCGGTCACTGAAGCTTTCTTT	CASSPRGAVTEAFF
TRBJ2-7	NA	TRBV29-1	NA	12	TGCAGCGTTGAATCCGGGACCGACGAGCAGTACTTC	CSVESGTDEQYF
TRBJ2-7	NA	TRBV13	NA	14	TGTGCCAGCAGCTTAGAGGGACGGAGCTACGAGCAGTACTTC	CASSLEGRSYEQYF
TRBJ2-2	TRBD2	TRBV27	NA	17	TGTGCCAGCAGTTTATCGGTACCGGGACTAGCGGGAGTGGAGCTGTTTTTT	CASSLSVPGLAGVELFF
TRBJ2-1	NA	TRBV6-5	NA	15	TGTGCCAGCAGTTACAGTCTGGGGCCTTACAATGAGCAGTTCTTC	CASSYSLGPYNEQFF
TRBJ2-1	NA	TRBV7-3	NA	14	TGTGCCAGCAGCTTAACGGACGGGTTTAATGAGCAGTTCTTC	CASSLTDGFNEQFF
TRBJ2-7	TRBD1	TRBV2	NA	14	TGTGCCAGCACTCCTAGGACAGGGCCCTACGAGCAGTACTTC	CASTPRTGPYEQYF
TRBJ1-2	NA	TRBV28	NA	15	TGTGCCAGCACCCCTTCGGGGGCACAAGACCATGGCTACACCTTC	CASTPSGAQDHGYTF
TRBJ2-7	TRBD2	TRBV5-6	NA	13	TGTGCCAGCAACGCCGGGGGGGCCTACGAGCAGTACTTC	CASNAGGAYEQYF
TRBJ1-2	TRBD1	TRBV27	NA	18	TGTGCCAGCAGTTTATTAGGACGAACCGGGACAGGGAACTATGGCTACACCTTC	CASSLLGRTGTGNYGYTF
TRBJ2-3	NA	TRBV5-8	NA	14	TGTGCCAGCAGCTTGGGGACTAGCACAGATACGCAGTATTTT	CASSLGTSTDTQYF
TRBJ2-1	TRBD2	TRBV7-2	NA	16	TGTGCCAGCAGCTTATACCGGACTAGCGGATACAATGAGCAGTTCTTC	CASSLYRTSGYNEQFF
TRBJ2-7	NA	TRBV27	once	14	TGTGCCAGCAGTTGGTACCGATCTTCCTACGAGCAGTACTTC	CASSWYRSSYEQYF
TRBJ2-2	NA	TRBV28	NA	15	TGTGCCAGCAGCCGCACAGGGTCGAGGACCGGGGAGCTGTTTTTT	CASSRTGSRTGELFF
TRBJ2-5	TRBD2	TRBV5-1	NA	16	TGCGCCAGCAGCTTTGGGACTAGACCCAACCAAGAGACCCAGTACTTC	CASSFGTRPNQETQYF
TRBJ2-7	NA	TRBV6-5	NA	13	TGTGCCAGCAGTTACTCGCCAAGGAACGAGCAGTACTTC	CASSYSPRNEQYF
TRBJ2-5	NA	TRBV7-9	NA	13	TGTGCCAGCAATCCGGGGCGACAAGAGACCCAGTACTTC	CASNPGRQETQYF
TRBJ1-4	NA	TRBV5-1	NA	14	TGCGCCAGCAGCTTGTCCCTCCGACGGGAAAAACTGTTTTTT	CASSLSLRREKLFF
TRBJ1-2	NA	TRBV27	NA	14	TGTGCCAGCACCACCTCAACAGGAAACTATGGCTACACCTTC	CASTTSTGNYGYTF
TRBJ2-1	NA	TRBV5-1	NA	21	TGCGCCAGCAGGGCTTGGATCGTGATGCGGGAACCGGAAAAGATTGGGAATGAGCAGTTCTTC	CASRAWIVMREPEKIGNEQFF
TRBJ2-3	NA	TRBV7-9	NA	14	TGTGCCAGCAGCTTACCCACCGGTGCAGATACGCAGTATTTT	CASSLPTGADTQYF
TRBJ1-2	TRBD1	TRBV7-9	once	14	TGTGCCAGCAGCTCCGGGACAGGGGGCTATGGCTACACCTTC	CASSSGTGGYGYTF
TRBJ1-4	TRBD1	TRBV5-1	NA	14	TGCGCCAGCTCAACAGGGGGCGGGGGTGAAAAACTGTTTTTT	CASSTGGGGEKLFF